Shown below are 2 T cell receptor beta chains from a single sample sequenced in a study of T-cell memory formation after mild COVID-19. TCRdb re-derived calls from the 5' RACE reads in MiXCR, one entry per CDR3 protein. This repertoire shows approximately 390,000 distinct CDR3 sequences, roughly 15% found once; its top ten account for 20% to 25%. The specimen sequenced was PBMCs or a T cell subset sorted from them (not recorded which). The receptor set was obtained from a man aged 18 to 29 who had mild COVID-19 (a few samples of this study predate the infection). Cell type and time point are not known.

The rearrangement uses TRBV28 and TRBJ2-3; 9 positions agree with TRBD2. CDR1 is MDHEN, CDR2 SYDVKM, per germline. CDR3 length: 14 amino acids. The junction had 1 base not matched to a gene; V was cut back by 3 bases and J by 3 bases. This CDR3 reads CASSFLAGTDTQYF. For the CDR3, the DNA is TGTGCCAGCAGTTTTCTAGCGGGGACAGATACGCAGTATTTT.

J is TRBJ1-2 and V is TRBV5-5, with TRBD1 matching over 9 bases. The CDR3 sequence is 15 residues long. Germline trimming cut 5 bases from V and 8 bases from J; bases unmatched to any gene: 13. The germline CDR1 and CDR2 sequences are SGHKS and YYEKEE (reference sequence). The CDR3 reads CASSQSAGTGQGYTF. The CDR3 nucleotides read TGTGCCAGCAGTCAATCCGCCGGGACAGGGCAGGGCTACACCTTC.